The 3 T cell receptor beta chains reported below all come from one sample, sequenced in a study of blood T cell repertoires in COVID-19. The protocol was immunoSEQ multiplex PCR, while the TCRdb copy is restricted to in-frame clones and leaves out a portion. The repertoire holds a few hundred thousand clones, with under 95% as singletons. Sequenced: PBMCs or T cells enriched from blood (not recorded which). Receptors were obtained from a woman aged 25 to 39 who had recovered from COVID-19.

The chain is built from TRBV5-4 and TRBJ2-7, with D perhaps matching TRBD2 (6 bases). Germline V gene data show CDR1 as SGHNT and CDR2 as YYREEE (reference sequence). Trimming stripped 4 bases from V and 3 bases from J, with 17 bases between. This CDR3 is built from 15 residues. The CDR3 DNA reads TGTGCCAGCAGCCCCCCTGGAGGGTCCTTCTACGAGCAGTACTTC. It yields the protein CASSPPGGSFYEQYF.

This clone was counted once. The rearrangement links TRBV4-2 to TRBJ2-3; D is unresolved. The length of the CDR3 is 15 residues. Trimming removed 0 bases at V and 5 bases at J, with 12 bases between. Germline lookup yields CDR1 LGHNA and CDR2 YNFKEQ. CDR3 sequence reads: CASSQEVMAEDTQYF. The CDR3 DNA sequence: TGTGCCAGCAGCCAAGAGGTTATGGCGGAAGATACGCAGTATTTT.

The rearrangement joins TRBV5-1 to TRBJ1-3; TRBD1 matches at 7 bases. Germline lookup yields CDR1 SGHRS and CDR2 YFSETQ. The CDR3 contains 14 residues. J lost 3 bases, V lost 5 bases, and 5 bases had no gene match. The CDR3 sequence is CASRPTGSGNTIYF. The CDR3 region has the DNA TGCGCCAGCAGACCGACAGGGAGTGGAAACACCATATATTTT.